The 22 T cell receptor beta chains presented below share a single source sample, sequenced in a study of identical twins. TCRdb used MiXCR to reprocess the 5' RACE reads, holding one entry per CDR3 protein. The repertoire holds 450,000 or so distinct CDR3 sequences, with approximately 14% as singletons. These records were also assigned to another study, of yellow fever vaccine responses in identical twins.

Sequencing was carried out using CD4+ T cells sorted from blood. These receptors were taken from a woman under 30 in good health.

This clonotype has just a few counts. The rearrangement links TRBV10-2 to TRBJ2-7; 8 positions agree with TRBD2. Germline assignment: CDR1 WSHSY and CDR2 SAAADI. This CDR3 is 13 amino acids long. J lost 3 bases, V lost 5 bases, and 3 bases had no gene match. CDR3: CASSRGGHYEQYF. DNA of the CDR3: TGCGCCAGCAGTCGGGGGGGACACTACGAGCAGTACTTC.

The J gene is TRBJ1-2, the V gene TRBV5-1; 12 bases match TRBD1. The CDR3 length is 16 residues. J was trimmed by 3 bases and V by 5 bases; bases with no gene match: 8. CDR1 is SGHRS and CDR2 is YFSETQ in the germline V gene. In DNA form, the CDR3 reads TGCGCCAGCAGACCCACAGGGACAGGGGGCGACTATGGCTACACCTTC. It specifies CASRPTGTGGDYGYTF.

The genes are TRBV30 and TRBJ2-2; D call uncertain. Germline values: CDR1 GTSNPN, CDR2 SVGIG (reference sequence). The CDR3 extends over 13 amino acids. The V end lost 1 base, the J end lost 4 bases, and 7 bases lay between the germline ends. This chain's CDR3 is CAWSAQATGELFF. The CDR3 coding sequence is TGTGCCTGGAGTGCGCAGGCCACCGGGGAGCTGTTTTTT.

This chain joins TRBV6-5 and TRBJ2-7; either TRBD1 or TRBD2 may supply D (5 bases each). The V end was cut by 5 bases, the J end by 7 bases, with 12 bases between. This CDR3 has 12 residues. CDR1 and CDR2 from the germline V gene are MNHEY and SVGAGI. The CDR3 DNA is TGTGCCAGCAGTCGGACCGAGGGGGAGCAGTACTTC. Its translation: CASSRTEGEQYF.

This clonotype was recorded many times. The V and J genes are TRBV24-1 and TRBJ2-3, with TRBD1 identical over 9 bases. The CDR3 totals 13 residues. Germline trimming cut 8 bases from V and 3 bases from J; bases unmatched to any gene: 2. Germline CDR1 is KGHDR and CDR2 is SFDVKD. CDR3 bases: TGTGCCACCACTGGACAGGGGACAGATACGCAGTATTTT. It codes for CATTGQGTDTQYF.

This chain joins TRBV6-1 and TRBJ2-5; TRBD2 matches 11 bases. The CDR3 is 16 amino acids. Per germline, CDR1 MNHNS and CDR2 SASEGT. Trimming cost V 6 bases and J 5 bases; bases outside gene matches: 11. The CDR3 sequence is CASRPGLAATGETQYF. The CDR3 coding sequence is TGTGCCAGCAGGCCGGGACTAGCGGCCACGGGGGAGACCCAGTACTTC.

This clonotype was picked up a small number of times. The chain links TRBV7-9 to TRBJ1-2; 9 bases match TRBD1. CDR1 SEHNR and CDR2 FQNEAQ come from the germline V gene (reference sequence). V shed 6 bases and J 6 bases; nucleotides not matched to a gene: 8. The CDR3 totals 14 residues. The CDR3 here is CASRRGQGYDGYTF. CDR3 bases: TGTGCCAGCAGACGTGGACAGGGGTATGATGGCTACACCTTC.

This clonotype was counted a few times. The V gene is TRBV20-1, the J gene TRBJ2-1, with 10 bases lining up with TRBD2. CDR1 DFQATT and CDR2 SNEGSKA come from the germline V gene (reference sequence). This CDR3 is built from 15 residues. J lost 6 bases, V lost 1 base, and 6 bases had no gene match. The CDR3 loop reads CSARVSGLAFNEQFF. In DNA, the CDR3 is TGCAGTGCTAGAGTATCGGGACTAGCGTTCAATGAGCAGTTCTTC.

J is TRBJ2-3 and V is TRBV20-1; 9 nucleotides agree with TRBD2. The germline CDR1 and CDR2 sequences are DFQATT and SNEGSKA (reference sequence). The CDR3 extends over 15 amino acids. The V and J ends lost 4 bases and 4 bases, in that order; junction bases with no gene match: 9. The CDR3 sequence: CSAIPREGRPDTQYF. The CDR3 DNA follows: TGCAGTGCTATCCCGCGGGAGGGCCGTCCAGATACGCAGTATTTT.

On this clonotype: This could be a read error, since a much larger clone is one nucleotide away. The V gene is TRBV5-5, the J gene TRBJ1-5; 7 nucleotides match TRBD1. Germline V gives CDR1 SGHKS, CDR2 YYEKEE (reference sequence). The CDR3 runs to 14 residues. J was trimmed by 2 bases and V by 5 bases; bases with no gene match: 4. CDR3 sequence (DNA): TGTGCCAGCAGGGAAACAGGGGGCAATCAGCCCCAGCATTTT. This sequence encodes CASRETGGNQPQHF.

This clonotype was seen a few times. The rearrangement uses TRBV18 and TRBJ2-5; D might be TRBD1 (6 bases). V was trimmed by 4 bases and J by 2 bases, leaving 11 bases between them. The CDR3 extends over 14 amino acids. Germline CDR1 is KGHSH and CDR2 is LQKENI. The CDR3 DNA follows: TGTGCCAGCTCACATGGGACAAATCAAGAGACCCAGTACTTC. It yields the protein CASSHGTNQETQYF.

This clonotype was seen a few times. The V gene is TRBV25-1, the J gene TRBJ2-1, with D unresolved. Trimming cost V 3 bases and J 2 bases, with 8 bases left between them. Germline values: CDR1 MGHDK, CDR2 SYGVNS. The CDR3 covers 14 residues. The CDR3 spells CASSEQRAYNEQFF. For the CDR3, the DNA is TGTGCCAGCAGTGAGCAGCGAGCCTACAATGAGCAGTTCTTC.

This clonotype was seen only a few times. The chain has TRBV18 and TRBJ2-2; 8 bases line up with TRBD1. In germline, CDR1 is KGHSH, CDR2 LQKENI. The length of the CDR3 is 15 residues. V dropped 6 bases and J dropped 5; count of bases not matched to a gene: 8. The CDR3 coding sequence is TGTGCCAGCTCCGACGACAGGGGATGGACCGGGGAGCTGTTTTTT. This gives the protein CASSDDRGWTGELFF.

The chain employs TRBV29-1 and TRBJ2-5; 10 nucleotides align to TRBD1. In germline, CDR1 is SQVTM, CDR2 ANQGSEA. The CDR3 spans 14 residues. V was pared by 3 bases and J by 4 bases, with 5 bases of the junction left unmatched. The CDR3 sequence: CSVDTGTGVETQYF. The CDR3 DNA follows: TGCAGCGTTGATACCGGGACAGGGGTAGAGACCCAGTACTTC. The whole variable domain, remainder taken from reference TRBV29-1 and TRBJ2-5, is SAVISQKPSRDICQRGTSLTIQCQVDSQVTMMFWYRQQPGQSLTLIATANQGSEATYESGFVIDKFPISRPNLTFSTLTVSNMSPEDSSIYLCSVDTGTGVETQYFGPGTRLLVL.

This clonotype was detected a few times. This chain uses TRBV29-1 with TRBJ2-2, with 7 bases aligning to TRBD2. Germline V gives CDR1 SQVTM, CDR2 ANQGSEA. The CDR3 sequence is 13 residues long. The junction had 5 bases not matched to a gene; V was cut back by 4 bases and J by 6 bases. The chain's CDR3 is CSVVSGRAGELFF. The CDR3 DNA is TGCAGCGTTGTGTCGGGGAGGGCCGGGGAGCTGTTTTTT.

This rearrangement joins TRBV7-2 to TRBJ2-2; 8 bases align to TRBD2. CDR1 and CDR2 from the germline V gene are SGHTA and FQGNSA. J gave up 5 bases and V 2 bases, and 7 bases lay outside the gene matches. This CDR3 contains 16 residues. CDR3 DNA sequence: TGTGCCAGCAGCTTATTTTTTGGCGGGGGGACCGGGGAGCTGTTTTTT. Translating it yields CASSLFFGGGTGELFF.

The V and J genes are TRBV4-1 and TRBJ2-1; D may be TRBD1 (5 bases). The germline V gene has CDR1 MGHRA and CDR2 YSYEKL. Trimming took off 6 bases at V and 4 bases at J, with 13 bases between the two ends. The CDR3 covers 14 residues. The CDR3 bases are TGCGCCAGCAGACTGACAGCCCAGTACAATGAGCAGTTCTTC. As protein: CASRLTAQYNEQFF.

The chain couples TRBV12-3 or TRBV12-4 to TRBJ1-2; D remains ambiguous. The CDR3 loop spans 12 amino acids. V was shortened by 2 bases and J by 8 bases, with 9 bases between the two germline ends. CDR3 nucleotide sequence: TGTGCCAGCAGTTTACAGGTGGGGGGCTACACCTTC. As protein: CASSLQVGGYTF.

The rearrangement joins TRBV27 to TRBJ2-6, with 13 bases aligning to TRBD2. The germline V gene encodes CDR1 MNHEY and CDR2 SMNVEV (reference sequence). This CDR3 comprises 16 residues. The V and J ends lost 11 bases and 1 base, in that order; junction bases with no gene match: 5. The CDR3 DNA sequence: TGTGCCGCCGGGACTAGCGGGACTTCTGGGGCCAACGTCCTGACTTTC. Residues: CAAGTSGTSGANVLTF.

The rearrangement uses TRBV20-1 and TRBJ2-5; D ambiguous. The CDR3 has 12 amino acids. From germline, CDR1 is DFQATT and CDR2 SNEGSKA (reference sequence). Between the trimmed V and J ends, which lost 2 bases and 5 bases, there was a span of 9 bases. CDR3 in DNA: TGCAGTGCTAGACCCCCCCAGGAGACCCAGTACTTC. It translates to CSARPPQETQYF.

The gene calls are TRBV7-8 and TRBJ2-5; D remains ambiguous. V was pared by 5 bases and J by 5 bases, with 21 bases between. Germline CDR1 is SGHVS and CDR2 is FQNEAQ. This CDR3 is 16 amino acids long. The CDR3 bases are TGTGCCAGCAGCGCCCTATCGGGCTCGGTTGAGGAGACCCAGTACTTC. This sequence encodes CASSALSGSVEETQYF.

This clonotype turned up a few times. The genes are TRBV3-1 and TRBJ2-7, with D perhaps TRBD1 (5 bases). This CDR3 contains 15 residues. Trimming left V 2 bases short and J 1 base short, with 12 bases between. The germline gives CDR1 LGHDT, CDR2 YNNKEL (reference sequence). CDR3 coding DNA: TGTGCCAGCAGCCAAACCCCGACAGCATCCTACGAGCAGTACTTC. It specifies CASSQTPTASYEQYF.